This TCR beta chain originates from a study of patients and donors after allogeneic stem cell transplantation. Germline assignment: CDR1 DFQATT and CDR2 SNEGSKA (reference sequence). The CDR3 consists of 13 residues. V was trimmed by 0 bases and J by 5 bases, leaving 8 bases between them. TCRdb processed the RT-PCR reads anew with MiXCR; each CDR3 protein has one entry. The sample lists 160,000 or so distinct CDR3 sequences; approximately 24% were seen once. The TCR originated in a human donor who was either an allogeneic HSCT recipient or a stem cell or donor lymphocyte infusion donor (not recorded which). It is not recorded whose cells these are; they may come from a transplant donor. The J gene is TRBJ1-5, the V gene TRBV20-1; D is unresolved. The sample comprised blood, either unsorted or a sorted T cell fraction (not recorded which). Written as DNA, the CDR3 is TGCAGTGCTAGAGATCAGTCAGATCAGCCCCAGCATTTT. It codes for CSARDQSDQPQHF.